The rows below give T cell receptor beta chains drawn from one sample of a study of blood T cell repertoires in COVID-19. Repertoires were generated with immunoSEQ multiplex PCR, while TCRdb's copy carries only in-frame clones and drops some. The sample holds around 280,000 clones; approximately 90% are singletons and the top ten take 6% to 6.5%. Sequenced material: PBMCs or T cells enriched from blood (not recorded which). The receptors stem from a woman aged 40 to 49 who had recovered from COVID-19. The CDR3 runs from the conserved cysteine through the conserved F or W. Each record gives: J gene, V gene, clone size, D gene, CDR3 protein, CDR3 DNA. The D gene is left open where the match is weak. Part of the rows lack a size; the others show once, few, many or a class for expanded clones.

TRBJ2-2 TRBV2 . . CASSDLSTGELFF TGTGCCAGCAGTGATTTGAGTACCGGGGAGCTGTTTTTT
TRBJ2-1 TRBV2 . TRBD2 CASRIPAGGAYNEQFF TGTGCCAGCAGGATCCCAGCGGGAGGAGCTTACAATGAGCAGTTCTTC
TRBJ1-5 TRBV7-2 . . CASSLGGGNQPQHF TGTGCCAGCAGCTTAGGGGGGGGCAATCAGCCCCAGCATTTT
TRBJ2-7 TRBV4-1 . . CASSQEGEGWGVYEQYF TGCGCCAGCAGCCAAGAGGGAGAGGGCTGGGGTGTGTACGAGCAGTACTTC
TRBJ1-5 TRBV7-7 . TRBD1 CASRDRQGDQPQHF TGTGCTAGCAGGGACAGACAGGGCGATCAGCCCCAGCATTTT
TRBJ2-7 TRBV18 once TRBD1 CASSPLGTGLPYEQYF TGTGCCAGCTCACCCCTTGGGACAGGGTTGCCCTACGAGCAGTACTTC
TRBJ1-2 TRBV6-1 . . CASSDSGFGYTF TGTGCCAGCAGTGATTCCGGGTTTGGCTACACCTTC
TRBJ2-3 TRBV3-1/TRBV3-2 once TRBD1 CASSSATGTKDTQYF TGTGCCAGCAGCTCGGCGACAGGGACGAAAGATACGCAGTATTTT
TRBJ2-5 TRBV9 . . CASSVSTDQETQYF TGTGCCAGCAGCGTATCGACAGACCAAGAGACCCAGTACTTC
TRBJ2-3 TRBV15 . . CATSRDYRGHGDTQYF TGTGCCACCAGCAGAGATTACCGCGGGCATGGAGATACGCAGTATTTT
TRBJ2-6 TRBV28 . TRBD1 CASREADRGPGANVLTF TGTGCCAGCAGAGAAGCAGACAGGGGGCCTGGGGCCAACGTCCTGACTTTC
TRBJ1-1 TRBV5-1 . . CASSLGRGNTEAFF TGCGCCAGCAGCTTGGGTAGGGGAAACACTGAAGCTTTCTTT
TRBJ1-1 TRBV6-5 . TRBD1 CASSRHRGNTEAFF TGTGCCAGCAGTCGTCACAGGGGGAACACTGAAGCTTTCTTT
TRBJ2-1 TRBV5-1 . TRBD2 CASEELAGARGEQFF TGCGCCAGCGAGGAACTAGCGGGGGCCAGGGGGGAGCAGTTCTTC
TRBJ2-1 TRBV7-9 . . CASSLAAQGDEQFF TGTGCCAGCAGCTTGGCGGCACAGGGCGATGAGCAGTTCTTC
TRBJ1-1 TRBV15 . . CATSRDQENTEAFF TGTGCCACCAGCAGAGACCAGGAGAACACTGAAGCTTTCTTT
TRBJ2-1 TRBV4-3 . . CASSQEGQRIPYIF TGCGCCAGCAGCCAAGAAGGTCAGCGGATCCCGTATATCTTC
TRBJ2-2 TRBV7-8 few . CASSRLSSGELFF TGTGCCAGCAGCCGCCTGTCCTCCGGGGAGCTGTTTTTT
TRBJ2-2 TRBV25-1 . . CASSDKGDSTGELFF TGTGCCAGCAGTGACAAGGGAGATAGCACCGGGGAGCTGTTTTTT